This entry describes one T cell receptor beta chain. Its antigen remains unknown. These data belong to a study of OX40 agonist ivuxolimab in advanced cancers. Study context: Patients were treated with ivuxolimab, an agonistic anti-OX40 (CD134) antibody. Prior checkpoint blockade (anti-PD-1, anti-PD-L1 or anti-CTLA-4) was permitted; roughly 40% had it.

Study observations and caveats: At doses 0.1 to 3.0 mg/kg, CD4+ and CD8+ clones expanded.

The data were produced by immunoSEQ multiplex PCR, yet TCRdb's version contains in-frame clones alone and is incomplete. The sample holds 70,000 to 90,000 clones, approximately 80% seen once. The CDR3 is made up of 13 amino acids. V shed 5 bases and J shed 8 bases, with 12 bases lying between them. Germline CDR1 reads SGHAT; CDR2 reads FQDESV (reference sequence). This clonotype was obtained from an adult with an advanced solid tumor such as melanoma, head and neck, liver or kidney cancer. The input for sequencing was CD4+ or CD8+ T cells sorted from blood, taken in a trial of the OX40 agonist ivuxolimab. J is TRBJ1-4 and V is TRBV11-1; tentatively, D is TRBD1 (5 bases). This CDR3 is CASSPNRGEKLFF. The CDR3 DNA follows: TGTGCCAGCAGCCCCAACCGGGGGGAAAAACTGTTTTTT.